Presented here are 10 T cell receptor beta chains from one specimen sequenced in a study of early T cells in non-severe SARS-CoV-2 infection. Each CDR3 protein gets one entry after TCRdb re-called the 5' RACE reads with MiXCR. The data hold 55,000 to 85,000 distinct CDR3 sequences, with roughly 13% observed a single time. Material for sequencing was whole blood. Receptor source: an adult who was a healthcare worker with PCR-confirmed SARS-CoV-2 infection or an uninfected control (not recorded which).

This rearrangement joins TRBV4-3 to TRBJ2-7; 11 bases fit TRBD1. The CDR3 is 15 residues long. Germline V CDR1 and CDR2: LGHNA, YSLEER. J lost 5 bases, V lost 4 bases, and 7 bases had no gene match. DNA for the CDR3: TGCGCCAGCAGCCGATCGGGACAGGGGGACAACGAGCAGTACTTC. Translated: CASSRSGQGDNEQYF.

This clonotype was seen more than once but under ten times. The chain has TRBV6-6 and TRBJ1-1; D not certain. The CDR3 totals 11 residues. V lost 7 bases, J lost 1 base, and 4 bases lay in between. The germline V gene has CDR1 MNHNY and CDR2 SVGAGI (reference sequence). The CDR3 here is CASMRNTEAFF. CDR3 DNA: TGTGCCAGCATGAGGAACACTGAAGCTTTCTTT.

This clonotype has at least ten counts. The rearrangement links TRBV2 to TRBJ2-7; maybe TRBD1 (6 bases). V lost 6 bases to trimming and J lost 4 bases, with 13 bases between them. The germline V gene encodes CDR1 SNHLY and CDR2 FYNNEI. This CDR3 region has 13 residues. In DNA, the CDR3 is TGTGCCAGCAGACTGGACAGCCCTTACGAGCAGTACTTC. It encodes CASRLDSPYEQYF.

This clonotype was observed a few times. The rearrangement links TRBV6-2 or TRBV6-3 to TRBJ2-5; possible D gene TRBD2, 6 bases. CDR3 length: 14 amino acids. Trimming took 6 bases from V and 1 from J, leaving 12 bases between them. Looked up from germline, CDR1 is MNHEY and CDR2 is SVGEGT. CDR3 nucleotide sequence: TGTGCCAGCAGCCCTAGCGTCGGCCAAGAGACCCAGTACTTC. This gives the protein CASSPSVGQETQYF.

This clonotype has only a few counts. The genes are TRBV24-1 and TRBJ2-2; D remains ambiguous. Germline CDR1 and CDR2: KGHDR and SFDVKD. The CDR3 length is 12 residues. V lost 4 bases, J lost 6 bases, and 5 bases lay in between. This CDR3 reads CATSDPAGELFF. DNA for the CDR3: TGTGCCACCAGTGACCCGGCCGGGGAGCTGTTTTTT.

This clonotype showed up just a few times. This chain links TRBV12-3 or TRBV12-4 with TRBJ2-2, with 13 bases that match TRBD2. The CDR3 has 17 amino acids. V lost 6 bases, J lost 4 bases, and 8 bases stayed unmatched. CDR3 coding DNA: TGTGCCAGCAGGGGAGGACTAGCGGGGGCCGGCACCGGGGAGCTGTTTTTT. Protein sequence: CASRGGLAGAGTGELFF.

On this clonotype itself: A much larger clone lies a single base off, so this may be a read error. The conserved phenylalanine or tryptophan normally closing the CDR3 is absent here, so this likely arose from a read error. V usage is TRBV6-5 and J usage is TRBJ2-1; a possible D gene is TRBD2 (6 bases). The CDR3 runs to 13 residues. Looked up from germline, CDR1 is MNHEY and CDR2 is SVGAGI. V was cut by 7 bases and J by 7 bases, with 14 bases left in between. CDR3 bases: TGTGCCAGCACCCCGACCGGGGGTAATGAGCAGTTCCTC. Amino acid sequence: CASTPTGGNEQFL.

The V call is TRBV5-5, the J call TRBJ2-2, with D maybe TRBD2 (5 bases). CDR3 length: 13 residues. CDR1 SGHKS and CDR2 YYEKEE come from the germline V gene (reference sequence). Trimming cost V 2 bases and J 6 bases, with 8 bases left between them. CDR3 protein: CASSFRGSGELFF. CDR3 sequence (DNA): TGTGCCAGCAGCTTCCGGGGATCCGGGGAGCTGTTTTTT.

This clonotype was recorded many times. CDR3 residues: CASSLVAGTLYEQYF. The DNA for the CDR3 is TGTGCCAGCAGCTTGGTGGCAGGGACCCTCTACGAGCAGTACTTC. The chain combines TRBV5-6 with TRBJ2-7; perhaps D is TRBD1 or TRBD2 (5 bases each). From germline, CDR1 is SGHDT and CDR2 YYEEEE. The CDR3 runs to 15 residues. Trimming shortened V by 0 bases and J by 3 bases, and 13 bases separated the two germline ends. The full variable domain, completed using reference TRBV5-6 and TRBJ2-7, is DAGVTQSPTHLIKTRGQQVTLRCSPKSGHDTVSWYQQALGQGPQFIFQYYEEEERQRGNFPDRFSGHQFPNYSSELNVNALLLGDSALYLCASSLVAGTLYEQYFGPGTRLTVT.

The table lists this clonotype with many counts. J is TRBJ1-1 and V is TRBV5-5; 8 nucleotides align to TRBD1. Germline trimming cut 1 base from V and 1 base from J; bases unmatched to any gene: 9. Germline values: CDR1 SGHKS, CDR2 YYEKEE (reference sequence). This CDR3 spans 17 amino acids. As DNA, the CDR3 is TGTGCCAGCAGCTTGTTAGTCAGGGGGCGATCGAACACTGAAGCTTTCTTT. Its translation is CASSLLVRGRSNTEAFF.